Shown below are 18 T cell receptor beta chains from a single sample sequenced in a study of cytomegalovirus exposure and HLA in healthy donors. Produced via immunoSEQ multiplex PCR; TCRdb's table is partial and in-frame only. The table has 210,000 or so clones, 80% to 90% seen once; the top ten hold 2.9%. The sequenced material came from PBMCs. These receptor sequences come from a young woman in good health and CMV-seronegative.

The V call is TRBV4-3, the J call TRBJ2-2; TRBD2 matches 10 bases. CDR3 size: 20 residues. Germline loops: CDR1 LGHNA, CDR2 YSLEER. V lost 0 bases to trimming and J lost 4 bases; unmatched junction nucleotides: 14. In DNA, the CDR3 is TGCGCCAGCAGCCAAGATCTAGTACTAGCGGGACGTAGTGCCACCGGGGAGCTGTTTTTT. Amino acid sequence: CASSQDLVLAGRSATGELFF.

The chain joins TRBV5-6 to TRBJ2-2, with D possibly being TRBD2 (5 bases). CDR1 SGHDT and CDR2 YYEEEE come from the germline V gene. The CDR3 totals 16 residues. V was cut by 0 bases and J by 5 bases, with 14 bases left in between. CDR3 sequence (DNA): TGTGCCAGCAGCTTGGTATCTGGGAGAGGAACCGGGGAGCTGTTTTTT. Its translation is CASSLVSGRGTGELFF.

This chain uses TRBV10-3 with TRBJ1-2; TRBD1 matches at 12 bases. The V segment lost 4 bases and the J segment 3 bases; nucleotides outside the gene matches: 3. Germline V lookup: CDR1 ENHRY, CDR2 SYGVKD. The length of the CDR3 is 15 residues. The CDR3: CAISGGTGGDYGYTF. CDR3 bases: TGTGCCATCAGTGGGGGGACAGGGGGCGACTATGGCTACACCTTC.

The rearrangement uses TRBV7-9 and TRBJ2-5, with 7 bases fitting TRBD2. Losses at the gene ends were 5 bases for V and 9 bases for J; bases not matched to a gene: 12. CDR3 length: 14 amino acids. Germline V gene lookup returns CDR1 SEHNR and CDR2 FQNEAQ (reference sequence). The CDR3 DNA sequence: TGTGCCAGCAGCCGCCCCGGCCGCGGGGGACCCCAGTACTTC. Translated, it gives CASSRPGRGGPQYF.

This clone was counted a single time. Relative to the germline gene, one junction end is altered; a read error may explain this. J is TRBJ1-2 and V is TRBV7-7; the D is unclear. Germline V gives CDR1 SSHAT, CDR2 FNYEAQ (reference sequence). CDR3 length equals 13 residues. This CDR3 is CASIYELRYGYTF. CDR3 DNA sequence: TGTGCTAGCATCTACGAGCTGAGGTATGGCTACACCTTC.

CDR3 in amino acids: CASSESSYEQYF. The CDR3 DNA reads TGTGCCAGCTCCGAGAGTAGCTACGAGCAGTACTTC. The gene calls are TRBV28 and TRBJ2-7; D is unclear. The V and J ends lost 8 bases and 3 bases respectively, with 11 bases between them. Germline CDR1 reads MDHEN; CDR2 reads SYDVKM. This CDR3 has 12 amino acids.

This clone was counted only a few times. This rearrangement joins TRBV5-6 to TRBJ2-7; D unresolved. Germline assignment: CDR1 SGHDT and CDR2 YYEEEE. The CDR3 is 11 amino acids. V was shortened by 3 bases and J by 5 bases, with 6 bases between the two germline ends. CDR3 protein: CASSSFDEQYF. In DNA, the CDR3 is TGTGCCAGCAGCTCTTTCGACGAGCAGTACTTC.

V is TRBV18 and J is TRBJ2-7, with D possibly being TRBD2 (6 bases). This CDR3 region has 14 residues. V lost 0 bases and J 4 bases, leaving 10 bases between the germline ends. CDR1 is KGHSH and CDR2 is LQKENI in the germline V gene. The CDR3, as DNA: TGTGCCAGCTCACCACCTTCGGGAGTGTACGAGCAGTACTTC. The encoded protein is CASSPPSGVYEQYF.

V gene TRBV5-1 combines with J gene TRBJ2-7; TRBD1 matches at 9 bases. CDR1 and CDR2 (germline): SGHRS, YFSETQ. The trim removed 5 bases at V and 3 bases at J, leaving 9 bases unmatched. This CDR3 is built from 15 residues. The CDR3 sequence: CASSSPGQGNYEQYF. In nucleotides, the CDR3 is TGCGCCAGCAGTAGTCCCGGACAGGGGAACTACGAGCAGTACTTC.

The V and J genes are TRBV6-6 and TRBJ2-7; the D is unclear. V was shortened by 8 bases and J by 3 bases, with 8 bases between the two germline ends. The CDR3 covers 11 residues. Looked up from germline, CDR1 is MNHNY and CDR2 is SVGAGI (reference sequence). The CDR3 protein is CASLSGYEQYF. CDR3 coding DNA: TGTGCCAGCCTCTCAGGCTACGAGCAGTACTTC.

The chain's CDR3 is CASSATGTSSYEQYF. CDR3 coding DNA: TGTGCCAGCAGCGCGACAGGCACCTCCTCCTACGAGCAGTACTTC. J is TRBJ2-7 and V is TRBV9; D is perhaps TRBD1 (6 bases). There are 15 residues in the CDR3. V shed 3 bases and J shed 0 bases, with 13 bases lying between them. CDR1 and CDR2 (germline): SGDLS, YYNGEE. Full variable domain (outside the CDR3, taken from reference TRBV9 and TRBJ2-7): DSGVTQTPKHLITATGQRVTLRCSPRSGDLSVYWYQQSLDQGLQFLIQYYNGEERAKGNILERFSAQQFPDLHSELNLSSLELGDSALYFCASSATGTSSYEQYFGPGTRLTVT.

The V and J genes are TRBV4-3 and TRBJ2-7; 9 positions agree with TRBD1. CDR1 is LGHNA and CDR2 is YSLEER in the germline V gene. With 1 base clipped from V and 2 bases from J, the junction kept 3 bases outside the gene matches. The CDR3 sequence is 15 residues long. As DNA, the CDR3 is TGCGCCAGCAGCCAAGTGGGGACAGGGACCTACGAGCAGTACTTC. Its translation: CASSQVGTGTYEQYF.

The chain joins TRBV11-3 to TRBJ2-6; D is possibly TRBD1 (6 bases). The germline V gene has CDR1 SGHNT and CDR2 YENEEA. Trimming cost V 4 bases and J 0 bases, with 19 bases left between them. The CDR3 loop spans 19 amino acids. The CDR3 protein is CASSSYRELPASGANVLTF. The DNA of the CDR3 is TGTGCCAGCAGCTCCTACAGGGAACTACCCGCCTCTGGGGCCAACGTCCTGACTTTC.

This chain links TRBV27 with TRBJ1-2, with a weak D call TRBD1 (5 bases). Trimming shortened V by 3 bases and J by 7 bases, and 24 bases separated the two germline ends. The CDR3 loop spans 17 amino acids. Germline loops: CDR1 MNHEY, CDR2 SMNVEV (reference sequence). CDR3 loop: CASSFLAQGGFSGGYTF. As DNA, the CDR3 is TGTGCCAGCAGTTTTCTGGCCCAGGGAGGGTTTTCGGGTGGCTACACCTTC.

This clone appeared a single time. The chain couples TRBV20-1 to TRBJ2-5; D remains ambiguous. V was clipped by 5 bases and J by 4 bases, with 8 bases between them. In germline, CDR1 is DFQATT, CDR2 SNEGSKA (reference sequence). There are 11 residues in the CDR3. The CDR3 reads CSAFDTETQYF. The CDR3 DNA follows: TGCAGTGCTTTTGACACAGAGACCCAGTACTTC.

The gene calls are TRBV5-4 and TRBJ1-2, with TRBD1 identical over 7 bases. CDR3 length equals 19 residues. Germline trimming cut 2 bases from V and 0 bases from J; bases unmatched to any gene: 16. Looked up from germline, CDR1 is SGHNT and CDR2 is YYREEE (reference sequence). The CDR3 nucleotides are TGTGCCAGCAGCTTCCGACAGGGTTATCGACTCGCACCTAACTATGGCTACACCTTC. Translation: CASSFRQGYRLAPNYGYTF.

The chain is built from TRBV2 and TRBJ2-2, with D unresolved. The length of the CDR3 is 15 residues. Germline-derived CDR1 and CDR2 are SNHLY and FYNNEI. V lost 0 bases to trimming and J lost 3 bases, with 8 bases between them. As DNA, the CDR3 is TGTGCCAGCAGTGAAGCAGCCTCCCACACCGGGGAGCTGTTTTTT. It encodes CASSEAASHTGELFF.

This clone was picked up one time. This rearrangement joins TRBV7-9 to TRBJ2-2; D is perhaps TRBD2 (6 bases). CDR3 size: 16 residues. V lost 7 bases and J lost 4, with 19 bases in between. Per the germline V gene, CDR1 is SEHNR and CDR2 is FQNEAQ (reference sequence). The CDR3 spells CASTPDPGTVTGELFF. CDR3 in DNA: TGTGCCAGCACCCCTGACCCGGGGACTGTCACCGGGGAGCTGTTTTTT. Full variable domain (rest looked up from reference TRBV7-9 and TRBJ2-2): DTGVSQNPRHKITKRGQNVTFRCDPISEHNRLYWYRQTLGQGPEFLTYFQNEAQLEKSRLLSDRFSAERPKGSFSTLEIQRTEQGDSAMYLCASTPDPGTVTGELFFGEGSRLTVL.